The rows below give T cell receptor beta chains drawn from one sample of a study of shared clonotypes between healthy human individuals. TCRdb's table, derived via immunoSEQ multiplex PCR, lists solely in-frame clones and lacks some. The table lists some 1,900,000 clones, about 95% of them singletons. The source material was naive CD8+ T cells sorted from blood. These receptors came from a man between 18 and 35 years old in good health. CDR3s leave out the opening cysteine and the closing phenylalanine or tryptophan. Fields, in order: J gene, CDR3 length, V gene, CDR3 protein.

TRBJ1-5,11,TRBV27,ASSLSVGQPQH
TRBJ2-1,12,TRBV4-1,ASSARQVGDEQF
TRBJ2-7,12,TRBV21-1,ASSFGGFGVEQY
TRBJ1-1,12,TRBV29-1,SVAWRGMNTEAF
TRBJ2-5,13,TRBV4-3,ASSQGTGVKETQY
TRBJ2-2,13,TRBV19,ASNLGQEPTGELF
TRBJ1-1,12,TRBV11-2,ASSHPGAQVEAF
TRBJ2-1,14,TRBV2,ASSESGFISYNEQF
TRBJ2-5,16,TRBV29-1,SVDEYGTVGGHGETQY
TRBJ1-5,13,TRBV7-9,ASSLGQGSNQPQH
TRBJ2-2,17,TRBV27,ASSLSPTRLAGGAGELF
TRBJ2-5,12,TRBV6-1,ASSGWELVETQY
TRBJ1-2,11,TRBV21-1,ASSKNGEEGYT
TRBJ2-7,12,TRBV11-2,ASSLGMGDGEQY
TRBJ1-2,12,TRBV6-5,ASSYSAGTGGYT
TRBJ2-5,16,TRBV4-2,ASSPRSGTSGVQETQY
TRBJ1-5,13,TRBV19,ASREDREANQPQH
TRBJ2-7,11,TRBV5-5,ASSLAGWNEQY
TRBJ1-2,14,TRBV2,ASSEGASLGNYGYT
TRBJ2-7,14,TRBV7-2,ASSFGGDGSSYEQY
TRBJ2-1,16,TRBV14,ASSQRPGPNRGNNEQF
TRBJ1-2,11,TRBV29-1,SVVTGQGGGYT
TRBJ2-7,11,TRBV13,ASSLGGSYEQY
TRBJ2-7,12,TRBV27,ASSWTGSAHEQY